This T cell receptor (beta chain) emerged from a study of blood T cells in healthy people across ages. A sample-barcoded 5' primer and a J-beta primer mix were used in a second PCR of about 7 to 12 cycles. Each of the cDNA molecules was tagged by a template-switch adaptor with 12 random nucleotides. Each sample yielded at least 2.5 million CDR3-containing paired-end reads. One entry per CDR3 protein results from TCRdb running MiXCR on the 5' RACE reads. The sample records 790,000 or so distinct CDR3 sequences, approximately 60% being singletons. Per-sample yields of isolated PBMCs were at least 6 million. With each sample, at least 6 micrograms of total RNA were extracted. This clonotype was seen only once. V was pared by 5 bases and J by 9 bases, with 19 bases between. The CDR3 is 14 residues long. Germline V gene data show CDR1 as SGHNT and CDR2 as YENEEA.

The receptor was isolated from a man aged 35-49 years in good health. The material sequenced was blood. J is TRBJ1-2 and V is TRBV11-3; D is unclear. CDR3 region: CASSVVSGSESYTF. DNA for the CDR3: TGTGCCAGCAGCGTAGTGTCGGGGTCGGAGAGCTACACCTTC. The full variable domain, with the rest looked up from reference TRBV11-3 and TRBJ1-2, is EAGVVQSPRYKIIEKKQPVAFWCNPISGHNTLYWYLQNLGQGPELLIRYENEEAVDDSQLPKDRFSAERLKGVDSTLKIQPAELGDSAVYLCASSVVSGSESYTFGSGTRLTVV.